This T cell receptor beta chain emerged from a study of shared clonotypes between healthy human individuals. Study-level background: Three plates each covered CD4 naive and memory; CD8 naive two, CD8 memory one. The study, taken as a whole, reports: Generation probabilities of non-shared clonotypes were lower (relative to those shared by all four donors).

This clone was recorded once. Its matching antigen is unknown. This table comes from immunoSEQ multiplex PCR, and its TCRdb copy is limited to in-frame clones, with some not included. The sample comprises about 2 million clones, over 85% of which are singletons, and under 0.15% rests with the top ten. Healthy HIV-negative adults without recent acute infections or vaccinations served as donors. Germline values: CDR1 MGHRA, CDR2 YSYEKL. The ends were cut back, 1 base at V and 2 bases at J, with 13 bases in the middle. The length of the CDR3 is 16 residues. The clonotype comes from a man between 18 and 35 years old in good health. Sequenced sample: naive CD4+ T cells sorted from blood. Specified subset: CD45RA+ positively selected. The chain employs TRBV4-1 and TRBJ2-3; D possibly corresponds to TRBD2 (6 bases). The CDR3 DNA sequence: TGCGCCAGCAGCCAAGGGCGGGGACGACTCACAGATACGCAGTATTTT. Protein: CASSQGRGRLTDTQYF.